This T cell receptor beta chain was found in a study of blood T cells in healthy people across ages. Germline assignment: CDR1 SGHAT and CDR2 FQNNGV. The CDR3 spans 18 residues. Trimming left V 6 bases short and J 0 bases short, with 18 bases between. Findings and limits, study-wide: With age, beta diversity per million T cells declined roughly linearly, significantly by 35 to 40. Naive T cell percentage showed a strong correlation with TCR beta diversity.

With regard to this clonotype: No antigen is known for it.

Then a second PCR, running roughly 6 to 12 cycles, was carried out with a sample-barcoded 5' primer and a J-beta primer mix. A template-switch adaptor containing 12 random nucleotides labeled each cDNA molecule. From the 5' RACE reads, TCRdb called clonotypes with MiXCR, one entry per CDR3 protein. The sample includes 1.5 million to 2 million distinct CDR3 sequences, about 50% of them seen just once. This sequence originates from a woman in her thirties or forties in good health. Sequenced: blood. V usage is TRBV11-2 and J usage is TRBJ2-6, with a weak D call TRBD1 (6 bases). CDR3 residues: CASSVNRVKSSGANVLTF. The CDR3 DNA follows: TGTGCCAGCAGTGTAAACAGGGTAAAGAGCTCTGGGGCCAACGTCCTGACTTTC.